A selection of T cell receptor beta chains follows, all from one sample in a study of T cells expressing NK-cell markers. TCRdb re-called the 5' RACE reads; every CDR3 protein appears as one record, without DNA. This sample's table has some 140,000 distinct CDR3 sequences. Sequencing was done on a sample of blood T cells: a sorted CD56 or NKG2C T cell subset, CD4+ or CD8+ T cells, or bulk PBMC T cells (not recorded which). The receptor source for this set is a woman in her forties or fifties in good health. CDR3s include the opening cysteine and the closing phenylalanine or tryptophan. The order of the fields is V gene, J gene, CDR3 protein.

v_call: TRBV7-6
j_call: TRBJ1-5
cdr3_aa: CASSFEGGGEQHF

v_call: TRBV5-1
j_call: TRBJ2-1
cdr3_aa: CASSFLAGRNEQFF

v_call: TRBV27
j_call: TRBJ2-2
cdr3_aa: CASSTQTRAGELFF

v_call: TRBV27
j_call: TRBJ2-7
cdr3_aa: CASSLTRGLDEQYF

v_call: TRBV27
j_call: TRBJ1-2
cdr3_aa: CASSLNPSSYGYTF

v_call: TRBV4-1
j_call: TRBJ2-1
cdr3_aa: CASSQVPGNYNEQFF

v_call: TRBV4-2
j_call: TRBJ2-1
cdr3_aa: CASSHGGAIEQFF

v_call: TRBV27
j_call: TRBJ2-7
cdr3_aa: CASSLGGRANEQYF

v_call: TRBV12-3/TRBV12-4
j_call: TRBJ2-2
cdr3_aa: CASNRDRSNTGELFF

v_call: TRBV10-1
j_call: TRBJ2-4
cdr3_aa: CARYTTSHLAKNIQYF

v_call: TRBV29-1
j_call: TRBJ2-2
cdr3_aa: CSVERGKGDNTGELFF

v_call: TRBV4-2
j_call: TRBJ1-4
cdr3_aa: CASGGMGEKLFF

v_call: TRBV2
j_call: TRBJ2-5
cdr3_aa: CASSTGTIIQETQYF

v_call: TRBV27
j_call: TRBJ2-1
cdr3_aa: CASSLSSGGVGEQFF

v_call: TRBV20-1
j_call: TRBJ2-1
cdr3_aa: CSARDSETSGSETDEQFF

v_call: TRBV9
j_call: TRBJ2-3
cdr3_aa: CASSVATDTQYF

v_call: TRBV2
j_call: TRBJ2-1
cdr3_aa: CASSDGSSNEQFF

v_call: TRBV11-2
j_call: TRBJ2-3
cdr3_aa: CASSFEGSSTDTQYF

v_call: TRBV2
j_call: TRBJ2-5
cdr3_aa: CASQAPGALGETQYF

v_call: TRBV29-1
j_call: TRBJ2-1
cdr3_aa: CSGEGVNYNEQFF

v_call: TRBV10-3
j_call: TRBJ2-2
cdr3_aa: CAINEPYPNTGELFF

v_call: TRBV7-6
j_call: TRBJ2-2
cdr3_aa: CASSSTNFSGRAGELFF

v_call: TRBV7-8
j_call: TRBJ2-1
cdr3_aa: CASSLGDRDYYNEQFF

v_call: TRBV20-1
j_call: TRBJ2-1
cdr3_aa: CSGIGTSGSNEQFF

v_call: TRBV28
j_call: TRBJ2-1
cdr3_aa: CASSPAGSNEQFF

v_call: TRBV20-1
j_call: TRBJ1-5
cdr3_aa: CSARDVLGSNQPQHF

v_call: TRBV29-1
j_call: TRBJ2-1
cdr3_aa: CSVEGGGVTEQFF

v_call: TRBV7-9
j_call: TRBJ2-3
cdr3_aa: CASSPPSGGSTDTQYF

v_call: TRBV5-8
j_call: TRBJ2-7
cdr3_aa: CASSLAGAGTPEQYF